These 27 T cell receptor beta chains were sequenced from one sample in a study of T cells after yellow fever vaccination. One entry per CDR3 protein, called by TCRdb with MiXCR from the 5' RACE reads. The repertoire holds about 320,000 distinct CDR3 sequences, with 12% as singletons. The material sequenced was CD4+ T cells sorted from PBMCs, taken 15 days after the yellow fever booster vaccination. Receptors were obtained from a man aged 18 to 29 who received the YFV17D yellow fever vaccine.

In its sample, this clonotype was seen many times. The V and J genes are TRBV4-3 and TRBJ2-2, with D uncertain. V lost 0 bases to trimming and J lost 4 bases, with 15 bases between them. CDR3 size: 17 residues. Per the germline V gene, CDR1 is LGHNA and CDR2 is YSLEER. CDR3 DNA sequence: TGCGCCAGCAGCCAAGAAATTCCGTCAACAAGCACCGGGGAGCTGTTTTTT. It codes for CASSQEIPSTSTGELFF.

At least ten counts were recorded for this clonotype. This sequence joins TRBV6-2 or TRBV6-3 and TRBJ2-1; D is perhaps TRBD1 (6 bases). CDR1 MNHEY and CDR2 SVGEGT come from the germline V gene. The CDR3 has 14 amino acids. Between the trimmed V and J ends, which lost 6 bases and 2 bases, there was a span of 11 bases. This CDR3 reads CASRRTAPYNEQFF. The CDR3 DNA is TGTGCCAGCAGGAGGACAGCACCCTACAATGAGCAGTTCTTC.

This clonotype was found once. This chain joins TRBV12-3 or TRBV12-4 and TRBJ2-1, with TRBD2 matching 8 bases. The length of the CDR3 is 15 residues. V gave up 6 bases and J gave up 4 bases; unmatched junction bases: 8. The CDR3 reads CASRAGLEVYNEQFF. The CDR3 DNA follows: TGTGCCAGCAGGGCGGGACTAGAAGTATACAATGAGCAGTTCTTC.

V and J are TRBV10-3 and TRBJ1-1, with D possibly TRBD1 on 6 matching bases. Trimming took 2 bases from V and 3 from J, leaving 13 bases between them. The CDR3 covers 15 residues. CDR1 is ENHRY, CDR2 SYGVKD, per germline. The CDR3 bases are TGTGCCATCAGTGAGCCCAACCAGGGGTACACTGAAGCTTTCTTT. Amino acid sequence: CAISEPNQGYTEAFF.

A few counts support this clonotype. The chain carries TRBV28 and TRBJ2-3; the D call may be TRBD1 or TRBD2 (5 bases each). CDR1 MDHEN and CDR2 SYDVKM come from the germline V gene. The CDR3 consists of 15 residues. Between the trimmed V and J ends, which lost 7 bases and 0 bases, there was a span of 14 bases. CDR3 DNA: TGTGCCAGCATGACTACAGGCATAAGCACAGATACGCAGTATTTT. Protein sequence: CASMTTGISTDTQYF.

This clonotype was seen a few times. The chain is built from TRBV6-5 and TRBJ2-2, with 8 bases aligning to TRBD1. The CDR3 length is 14 residues. In germline, CDR1 is MNHEY, CDR2 SVGAGI. Germline trimming cut 10 bases from V and 6 bases from J; bases unmatched to any gene: 10. The CDR3 sequence: CATRRTGPAGELFF. Here the CDR3 DNA reads TGTGCCACGCGTCGGACAGGGCCAGCCGGGGAGCTGTTTTTT.

This clonotype was counted a few times. V gene TRBV7-2 combines with J gene TRBJ1-6; D call uncertain. V was pared by 1 base and J by 10 bases, with 8 bases between. The CDR3 runs 13 residues. The germline gives CDR1 SGHTA, CDR2 FQGNSA. The chain's CDR3 is CASSLERGSPLHF. The CDR3 DNA reads TGTGCCAGCAGCTTAGAACGTGGCTCACCCCTCCACTTT.

The chain has TRBV6-1 and TRBJ2-5; D is ambiguous. V lost 5 bases and J lost 10, with 11 bases in between. The germline gives CDR1 MNHNS, CDR2 SASEGT. The CDR3 runs 11 residues. As DNA, the CDR3 is TGTGCCAGCAGTCGGCTACGTCTCCAGTACTTC. Amino acid sequence: CASSRLRLQYF.

The genes are TRBV7-9 and TRBJ2-1; the D is unclear. Between the trimmed V and J ends, which lost 4 bases and 4 bases, there was a span of 11 bases. Per germline, CDR1 SEHNR and CDR2 FQNEAQ (reference sequence). The CDR3 length is 14 residues. The CDR3 DNA reads as TGTGCCAGCAGCTACGTCGTAGGGTACAATGAGCAGTTCTTC. This codes for CASSYVVGYNEQFF.

The chain uses TRBV5-1 and TRBJ2-1; 8 positions match TRBD1. Trimming cost V 6 bases and J 6 bases; bases outside gene matches: 11. CDR1 and CDR2 from the germline V gene are SGHRS and YFSETQ. CDR3 length: 15 amino acids. The CDR3 region is CASTDQTGAGNEQFF. For the CDR3, the DNA is TGCGCCAGCACCGACCAGACAGGGGCCGGCAATGAGCAGTTCTTC.

V and J are TRBV5-1 and TRBJ1-4; D is uncertain. In germline, CDR1 is SGHRS, CDR2 YFSETQ. Trimming removed 4 bases at V and 6 bases at J, with 13 bases between. This CDR3 has 14 amino acids. The CDR3 region has the DNA TGCGCCAGCAGCCGGGCCGAAGGTGATGAAAAACTGTTTTTT. This translates into CASSRAEGDEKLFF.

The chain combines TRBV3-1 with TRBJ1-6, with D possibly matching TRBD1 (6 bases). The CDR3 is 16 amino acids. Germline V CDR1 and CDR2: LGHDT, YNNKEL (reference sequence). Trimming stripped 0 bases from V and 5 bases from J, with 11 bases between. CDR3 loop: CASSQDGGPDNSPLHF. The CDR3 DNA reads as TGTGCCAGCAGCCAAGATGGGGGGCCGGATAATTCACCCCTCCACTTT.

The chain employs TRBV7-3 and TRBJ2-1; a possible D gene is TRBD1 (6 bases). V gave up 5 bases and J gave up 5 bases, with 10 bases separating them. The CDR3 runs to 13 residues. Looked up from germline, CDR1 is SGHTA and CDR2 is FQGTGA. Written as DNA, the CDR3 is TGTGCCAGCAGCCCAGACAGGCACAATGAGCAGTTCTTC. Encoded protein: CASSPDRHNEQFF. The full variable domain, with the rest looked up from reference TRBV7-3 and TRBJ2-1, is GAGVSQTPSNKVTEKGKYVELRCDPISGHTALYWYRQSLGQGPEFLIYFQGTGAADDSGLPNDRFFAVRPEGSVSTLKIQRTERGDSAVYLCASSPDRHNEQFFGPGTRLTVL.

There are a few counts of this clonotype. The rearrangement links TRBV12-3 or TRBV12-4 to TRBJ2-6; weak D call: TRBD1 (6 bases). This CDR3 region has 15 residues. Trimming cost V 10 bases and J 4 bases, with 17 bases left between them. The CDR3 DNA sequence: TGTGCCACCACAATCAGGGGAGCCGGGGCCAACGTCCTGACTTTC. The encoded protein is CATTIRGAGANVLTF.

This clonotype was counted only a few times. This rearrangement joins TRBV5-1 to TRBJ2-6; possible D gene TRBD2, 6 bases. Germline CDR1 reads SGHRS; CDR2 reads YFSETQ. There are 19 residues in the CDR3. The ends were cut back, 0 bases at V and 0 bases at J, with 16 bases in the middle. The CDR3 region is CASSLVGGKEFSGANVLTF. The CDR3 nucleotides are TGCGCCAGCAGCTTGGTTGGCGGGAAAGAATTCTCTGGGGCCAACGTCCTGACTTTC.

This clonotype has more than one count but fewer than ten. This chain uses TRBV30 with TRBJ1-6; D not resolved. Germline-derived CDR1 and CDR2 are GTSNPN and SVGIG (reference sequence). CDR3 length: 15 residues. V was trimmed by 4 bases and J by 6 bases, leaving 16 bases between them. Here the CDR3 reads CAWTWEGRGNSPLHF. Here the CDR3 DNA reads TGTGCCTGGACCTGGGAGGGTCGTGGTAATTCACCCCTCCACTTT.

The CDR3 nucleotides are TGTGCCACCAGTGCCCGGGACAGGGGGCTTATGGAGACCCAGTACTTC. Translation gives CATSARDRGLMETQYF. The rearrangement joins TRBV24-1 to TRBJ2-5, with 12 bases matching TRBD1. The junction had 8 bases not matched to a gene; V was cut back by 5 bases and J by 5 bases. The CDR3 runs 16 residues. In germline, CDR1 is KGHDR, CDR2 SFDVKD.

The rearrangement uses TRBV18 and TRBJ2-7, with 11 bases that match TRBD1. The CDR3 runs to 14 residues. V trimming: 3 bases; J trimming: 5 bases; junction bases outside the gene matches: 3. Germline V gives CDR1 KGHSH, CDR2 LQKENI. The CDR3 loop is CASSPGQGGDEQYF. In DNA form, the CDR3 reads TGTGCCAGCTCACCGGGACAGGGGGGAGACGAGCAGTACTTC.

The chain recombines TRBV28 with TRBJ2-3, with 7 bases matching TRBD1. The germline V gene has CDR1 MDHEN and CDR2 SYDVKM. The CDR3 is made up of 14 amino acids. V was clipped by 10 bases and J by 6 bases; unmatched bases: 13. The DNA of the CDR3 is TGTGCCACTAAGGACAGGAGAGGGAGTGATACGCAGTATTTT. This translates into CATKDRRGSDTQYF.

J is TRBJ2-5 and V is TRBV6-2 or TRBV6-3, with TRBD2 matching over 13 bases. Looked up from germline, CDR1 is MNHEY and CDR2 is SVGEGT. This CDR3 is 14 amino acids long. Losses at the gene ends were 6 bases for V and 5 bases for J; bases not matched to a gene: 3. The CDR3 DNA follows: TGTGCCAGCAGGGGACTAGCGGGGCGGGAGACCCAGTACTTC. It yields the protein CASRGLAGRETQYF.

The rearrangement links TRBV4-2 to TRBJ1-1; D not certain. Germline CDR1 is LGHNA and CDR2 is YNFKEQ. Trimming stripped 1 base from V and 10 bases from J, with 16 bases between. CDR3 length: 14 amino acids. The DNA for the CDR3 is TGTGCCAGCAGCCAAGTTGACGGGGTCTCGGGAGCTTTCTTT. This translates into CASSQVDGVSGAFF.

This chain uses TRBV4-3 with TRBJ2-5; TRBD1 or TRBD2 may be the D gene (6 bases each). Per the germline V gene, CDR1 is LGHNA and CDR2 is YSLEER. V dropped 4 bases and J dropped 5 bases, with 17 bases sitting between them. The CDR3 sequence is 15 residues long. The CDR3 nucleotides read TGCGCCAGCAGCCTCCGGGGGCAGGGTGGGGAGACCCAGTACTTC. This sequence encodes CASSLRGQGGETQYF.

The J gene is TRBJ2-3, the V gene TRBV19; TRBD1 is a possible D gene (7 bases). The CDR3 is 14 amino acids. The germline V gene has CDR1 LNHDA and CDR2 SQIVND (reference sequence). The V end lost 5 bases, the J end lost 6 bases, and 15 bases lay between the germline ends. The CDR3 sequence: CASSPQGGFDTQYF. CDR3 bases: TGTGCCAGTAGTCCTCAGGGGGGCTTTGATACGCAGTATTTT.

The V and J genes are TRBV7-2 and TRBJ2-5; D is unclear. This CDR3 is 13 amino acids long. V lost 4 bases, J lost 7 bases, and 13 bases lay in between. CDR1 and CDR2 (germline): SGHTA, FQGNSA. The CDR3 region has the DNA TGTGCCAGCAGCTCCGAACCGCTCGTGACCCAGTACTTC. It is translated as CASSSEPLVTQYF. Complete variable domain (other parts from reference TRBV7-2 and TRBJ2-5): GAGVSQSPSNKVTEKGKDVELRCDPISGHTALYWYRQSLGQGLEFLIYFQGNSAPDKSGLPSDRFSAERTGGSVSTLTIQRTQQEDSAVYLCASSSEPLVTQYFGPGTRLLVL.

V gene TRBV6-5 combines with J gene TRBJ2-1; D gene uncertain. V was trimmed by 0 bases and J by 7 bases, leaving 22 bases between them. In germline, CDR1 is MNHEY, CDR2 SVGAGI. There are 18 residues in the CDR3. CDR3 bases: TGTGCCAGCAGTTACTCGAAAAATGCGGCTACCTATGGAAATGAGCAGTTCTTC. Protein product: CASSYSKNAATYGNEQFF.

This clonotype was seen only once. This sequence joins TRBV20-1 and TRBJ1-5, with TRBD1 matching over 9 bases. CDR1 and CDR2 (germline): DFQATT, SNEGSKA (reference sequence). Trimming cost V 5 bases and J 5 bases; bases outside gene matches: 7. The CDR3 loop spans 14 amino acids. The CDR3 DNA is TGCAGTGCTCAACAGGGGGCCGGGGATCAGCCCCAGCATTTT. The encoded protein is CSAQQGAGDQPQHF.

The V and J genes are TRBV18 and TRBJ2-1; a possible D gene is TRBD1 (5 bases). The CDR3 spans 16 residues. Germline lookup yields CDR1 KGHSH and CDR2 LQKENI. V was shortened by 2 bases and J by 6 bases, with 17 bases between the two germline ends. CDR3 loop: CASSPIPQGSLNEQFF. The CDR3 bases are TGTGCCAGCTCACCAATCCCCCAGGGATCTCTCAATGAGCAGTTCTTC.